This T cell receptor beta chain is from a study of T-cell reconstitution after alpha-beta-depleted transplantation in children. This clonotype has a count of ten or more. Unique molecular identifiers were built into the TCRbeta library. TCRdb re-called the PCR reads through MiXCR, storing one row per CDR3 protein. The table records 250,000 to 350,000 distinct CDR3 sequences, 9.5% to 10% of them present only once. The source of this sequence is a human donor who donated a stem cell graft to a child with SCID. This specimen consisted of PBMCs from the stem cell graft donor, obtained from the stem cell graft.

CDR3 sequence: CASSLALERTDTQYF. As DNA, the CDR3 is TGTGCCAGCAGTTTGGCCTTAGAGCGGACAGATACGCAGTATTTT. The J gene is TRBJ2-3, the V gene TRBV12-3 or TRBV12-4; TRBD2 is a possible D gene (5 bases). The length of the CDR3 is 15 residues. V was cut by 3 bases and J by 3 bases, with 13 bases left in between.